Listed here is a single TCR beta chain. Its specificity is not known. Unexposed donor CD4+ T cells date from about 2011-2018, before the COVID-19 pandemic. The cells were cultured for under twelve days before CD4+ T cells were isolated. PBMCs were plated at 1.5 million to 2 million per well in IL-2-containing medium. V was clipped by 3 bases and J by 9 bases, with 12 bases between them. The germline CDR1 and CDR2 sequences are SGHDN and FVKESK. This CDR3 spans 13 amino acids. The data derive from a study of CD4 T cells in relation to SARS-CoV-2 and coronaviruses. Study-level background: Negative control cultures got HIV-1 Nef peptides or no peptide.

The table came from immunoSEQ multiplex PCR; TCRdb's copy has only in-frame clones and leaves some out. The sample records roughly 20,000 clones, around 66% being singletons. The source is a human donor in good health. The rearrangement uses TRBV14 and TRBJ2-1; D gene ambiguous. Source material: CD4+ T cells from PBMCs, cultured in vitro. The CDR3 reads CASSHRPAGEQFF. CDR3 sequence (DNA): TGTGCCAGCAGCCACCGCCCGGCCGGTGAGCAGTTCTTC.